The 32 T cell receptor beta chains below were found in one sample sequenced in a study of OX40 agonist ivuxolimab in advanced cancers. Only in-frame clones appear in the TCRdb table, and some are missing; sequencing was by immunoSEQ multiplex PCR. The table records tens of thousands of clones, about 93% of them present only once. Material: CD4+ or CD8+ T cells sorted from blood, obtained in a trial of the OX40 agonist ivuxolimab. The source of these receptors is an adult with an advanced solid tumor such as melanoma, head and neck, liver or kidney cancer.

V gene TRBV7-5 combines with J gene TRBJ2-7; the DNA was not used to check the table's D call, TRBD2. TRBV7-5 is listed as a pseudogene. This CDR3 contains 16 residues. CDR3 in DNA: TGTGCCAGAAGCTTAGGCGGCGGGCTAAGCTCCTACGAGCAGTACTTC. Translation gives CARSLGGGLSSYEQYF.

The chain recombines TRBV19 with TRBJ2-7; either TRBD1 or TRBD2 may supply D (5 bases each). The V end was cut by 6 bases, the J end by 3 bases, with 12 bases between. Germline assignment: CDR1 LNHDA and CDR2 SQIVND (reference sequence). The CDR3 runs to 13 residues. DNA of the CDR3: TGTGCCAGTAGCCCGGGACGGATCTACGAGCAGTACTTC. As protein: CASSPGRIYEQYF.

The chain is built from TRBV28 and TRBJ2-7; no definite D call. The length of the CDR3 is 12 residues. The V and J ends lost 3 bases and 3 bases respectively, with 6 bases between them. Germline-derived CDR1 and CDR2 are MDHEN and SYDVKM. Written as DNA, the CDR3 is TGTGCCAGCAGTTTTGGGTTCTACGAGCAGTACTTC. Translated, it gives CASSFGFYEQYF.

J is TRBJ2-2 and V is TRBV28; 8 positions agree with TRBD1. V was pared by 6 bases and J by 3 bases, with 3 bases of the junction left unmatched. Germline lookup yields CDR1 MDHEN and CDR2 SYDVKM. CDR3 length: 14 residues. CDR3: CASRTGVYTGELFF. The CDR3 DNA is TGTGCCAGCAGGACAGGGGTTTACACCGGGGAGCTGTTTTTT.

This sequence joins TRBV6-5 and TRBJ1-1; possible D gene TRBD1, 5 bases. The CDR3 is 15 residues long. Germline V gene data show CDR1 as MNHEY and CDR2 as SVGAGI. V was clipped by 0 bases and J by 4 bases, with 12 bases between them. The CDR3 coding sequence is TGTGCCAGCAGTTACTCGAGGCAGGGTGGCACTGAAGCTTTCTTT. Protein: CASSYSRQGGTEAFF.

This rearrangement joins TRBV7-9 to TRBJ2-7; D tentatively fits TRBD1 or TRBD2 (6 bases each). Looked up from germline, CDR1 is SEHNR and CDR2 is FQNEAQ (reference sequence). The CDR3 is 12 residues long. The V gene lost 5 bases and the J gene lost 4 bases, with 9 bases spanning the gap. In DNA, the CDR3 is TGTGCCAGCAGCAGGGGGAGGTACGAGCAGTACTTC. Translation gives CASSRGRYEQYF. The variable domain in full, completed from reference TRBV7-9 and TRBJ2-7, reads DTGVSQNPRHKITKRGQNVTFRCDPISEHNRLYWYRQTLGQGPEFLTYFQNEAQLEKSRLLSDRFSAERPKGSFSTLEIQRTEQGDSAMYLCASSRGRYEQYFGPGTRLTVT.

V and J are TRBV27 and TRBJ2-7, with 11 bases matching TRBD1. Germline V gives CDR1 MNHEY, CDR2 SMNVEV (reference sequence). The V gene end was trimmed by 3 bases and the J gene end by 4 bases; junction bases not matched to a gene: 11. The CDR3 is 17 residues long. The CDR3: CASSFIGNRDRGYEQYF. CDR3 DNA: TGTGCCAGCAGTTTTATAGGGAACAGGGACAGGGGGTACGAGCAGTACTTC.

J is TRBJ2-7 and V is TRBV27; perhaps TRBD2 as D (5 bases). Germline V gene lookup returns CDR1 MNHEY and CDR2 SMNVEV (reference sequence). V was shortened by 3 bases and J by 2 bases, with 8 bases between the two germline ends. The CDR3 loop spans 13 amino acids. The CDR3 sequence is CASSLGATYEQYF. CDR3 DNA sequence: TGTGCCAGCAGTTTGGGAGCTACCTACGAGCAGTACTTC.

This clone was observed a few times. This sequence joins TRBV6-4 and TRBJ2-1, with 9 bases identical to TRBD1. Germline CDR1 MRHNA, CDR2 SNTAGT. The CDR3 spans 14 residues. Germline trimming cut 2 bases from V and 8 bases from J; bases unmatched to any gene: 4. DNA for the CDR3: TGTGCCAGCAGTGACGGGACAGGGAGTGATGAGCAGTTCTTC. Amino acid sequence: CASSDGTGSDEQFF.

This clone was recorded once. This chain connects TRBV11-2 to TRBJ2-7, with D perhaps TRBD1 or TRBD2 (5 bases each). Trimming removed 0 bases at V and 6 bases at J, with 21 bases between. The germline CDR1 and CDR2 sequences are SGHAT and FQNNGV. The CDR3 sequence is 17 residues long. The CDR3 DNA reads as TGTGCCAGCAGCTTAGAGGAGCGTTTACCCCTTGGGGGCGAGCAGTACTTC. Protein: CASSLEERLPLGGEQYF.

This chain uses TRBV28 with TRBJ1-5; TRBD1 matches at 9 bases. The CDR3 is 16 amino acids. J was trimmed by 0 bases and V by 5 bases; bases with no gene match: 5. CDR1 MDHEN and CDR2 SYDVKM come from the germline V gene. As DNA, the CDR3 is TGTGCCAGCAGTAAAAACAGGGGGCTTAGCAATCAGCCCCAGCATTTT. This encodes CASSKNRGLSNQPQHF.

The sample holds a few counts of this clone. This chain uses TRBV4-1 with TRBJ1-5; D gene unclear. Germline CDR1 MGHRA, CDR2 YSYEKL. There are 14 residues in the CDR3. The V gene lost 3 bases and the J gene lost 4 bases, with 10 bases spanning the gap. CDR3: CASSQKTVNQPQHF. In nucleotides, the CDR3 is TGCGCCAGCAGCCAGAAGACGGTGAATCAGCCCCAGCATTTT.

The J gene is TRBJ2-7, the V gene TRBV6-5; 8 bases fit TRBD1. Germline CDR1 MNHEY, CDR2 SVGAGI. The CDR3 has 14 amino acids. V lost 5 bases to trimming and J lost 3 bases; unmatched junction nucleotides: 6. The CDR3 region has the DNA TGTGCCAGCAGTGCCGGGACAGGACTCTACGAGCAGTACTTC. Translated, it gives CASSAGTGLYEQYF.

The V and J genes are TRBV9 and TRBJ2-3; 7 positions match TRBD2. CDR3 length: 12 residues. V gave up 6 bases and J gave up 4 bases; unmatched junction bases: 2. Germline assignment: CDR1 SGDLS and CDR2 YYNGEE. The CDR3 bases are TGTGCCAGCACGGCGGGAGCAGATACGCAGTATTTT. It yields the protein CASTAGADTQYF.

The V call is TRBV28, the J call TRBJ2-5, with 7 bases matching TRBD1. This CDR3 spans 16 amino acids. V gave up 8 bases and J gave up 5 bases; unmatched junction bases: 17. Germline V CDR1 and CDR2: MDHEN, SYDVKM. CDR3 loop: CASQGVRGYRFETQYF. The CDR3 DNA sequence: TGTGCCAGCCAGGGGGTTAGGGGGTATCGGTTTGAGACCCAGTACTTC. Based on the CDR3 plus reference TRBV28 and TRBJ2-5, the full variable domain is DVKVTQSSRYLVKRTGEKVFLECVQDMDHENMFWYRQDPGLGLRLIYFSYDVKMKEKGDIPEGYSVSREKKERFSLILESASTNQTSMYLCASQGVRGYRFETQYFGPGTRLLVL.

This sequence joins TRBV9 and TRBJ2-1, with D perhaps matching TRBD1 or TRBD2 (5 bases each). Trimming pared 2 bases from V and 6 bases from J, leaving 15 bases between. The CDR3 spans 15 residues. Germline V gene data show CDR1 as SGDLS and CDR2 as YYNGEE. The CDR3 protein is CASSVRDDWGNEQFF. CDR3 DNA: TGTGCCAGCAGCGTCCGGGACGATTGGGGCAATGAGCAGTTCTTC.

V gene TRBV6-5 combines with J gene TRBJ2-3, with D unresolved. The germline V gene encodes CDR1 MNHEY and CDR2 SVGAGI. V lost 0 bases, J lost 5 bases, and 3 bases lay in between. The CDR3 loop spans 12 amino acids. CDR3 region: CASSYSRDTQYF. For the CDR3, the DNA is TGTGCCAGCAGTTACTCACGAGATACGCAGTATTTT.

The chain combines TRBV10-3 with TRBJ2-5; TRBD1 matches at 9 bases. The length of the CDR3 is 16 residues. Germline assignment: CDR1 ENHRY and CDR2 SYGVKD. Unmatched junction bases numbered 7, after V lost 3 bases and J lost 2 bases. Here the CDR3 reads CAISDPPTGGQETQYF. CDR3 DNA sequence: TGTGCCATCAGTGATCCCCCGACAGGGGGGCAAGAGACCCAGTACTTC.

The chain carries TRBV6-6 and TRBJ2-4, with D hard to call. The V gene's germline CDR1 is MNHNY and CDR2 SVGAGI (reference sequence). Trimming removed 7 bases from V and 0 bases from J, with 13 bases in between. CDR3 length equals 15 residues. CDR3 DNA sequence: TGTGCCAGCACCGTCGACACCCTAGCCAAAAACATTCAGTACTTC. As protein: CASTVDTLAKNIQYF.

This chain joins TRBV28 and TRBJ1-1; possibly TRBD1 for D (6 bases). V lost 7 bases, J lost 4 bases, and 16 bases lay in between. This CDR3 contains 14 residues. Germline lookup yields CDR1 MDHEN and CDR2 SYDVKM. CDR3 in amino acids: CASTILTGSTEAFF. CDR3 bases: TGTGCCAGCACCATTCTCACAGGGTCCACTGAAGCTTTCTTT.

The CDR3: CASSSSPDRFGLDTQYF. DNA of the CDR3: TGTGCCAGCAGCTCCTCTCCAGACAGGTTTGGTTTAGATACGCAGTATTTT. The chain employs TRBV7-2 and TRBJ2-3; perhaps TRBD1 as D (6 bases). This CDR3 is 17 amino acids long. Germline V gene sequence: CDR1 SGHTA, CDR2 FQGNSA. The germline V and J ends were trimmed by 4 bases and 5 bases, with 22 bases remaining between them.

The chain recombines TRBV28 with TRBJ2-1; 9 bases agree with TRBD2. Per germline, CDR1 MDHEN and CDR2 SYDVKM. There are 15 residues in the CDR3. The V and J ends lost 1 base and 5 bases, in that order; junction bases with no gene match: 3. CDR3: CASSLSRGGDNEQFF. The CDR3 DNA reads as TGTGCCAGCAGTTTATCCCGCGGGGGGGACAATGAGCAGTTCTTC.

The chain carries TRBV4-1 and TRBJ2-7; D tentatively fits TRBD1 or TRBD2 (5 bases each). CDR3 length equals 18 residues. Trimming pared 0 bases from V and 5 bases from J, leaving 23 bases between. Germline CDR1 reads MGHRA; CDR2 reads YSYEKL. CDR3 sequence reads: CASSQDFAAEITGHEQYF. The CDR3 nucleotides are TGCGCCAGCAGCCAAGATTTTGCAGCGGAGATAACAGGCCACGAGCAGTACTTC.

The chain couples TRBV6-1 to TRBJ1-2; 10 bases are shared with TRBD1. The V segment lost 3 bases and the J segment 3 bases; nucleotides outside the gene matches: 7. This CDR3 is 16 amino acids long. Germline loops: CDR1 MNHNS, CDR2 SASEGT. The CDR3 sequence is CASSDLRQGAYYGYTF. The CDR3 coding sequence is TGTGCCAGCAGTGACCTTCGACAGGGGGCATACTATGGCTACACCTTC.

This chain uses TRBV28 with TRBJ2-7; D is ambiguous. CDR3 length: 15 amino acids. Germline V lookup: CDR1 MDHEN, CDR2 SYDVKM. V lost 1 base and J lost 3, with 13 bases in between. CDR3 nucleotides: TGTGCCAGCAGTTTATTAGTAGGGAATGGCTACGAGCAGTACTTC. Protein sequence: CASSLLVGNGYEQYF. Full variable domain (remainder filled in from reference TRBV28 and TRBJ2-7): DVKVTQSSRYLVKRTGEKVFLECVQDMDHENMFWYRQDPGLGLRLIYFSYDVKMKEKGDIPEGYSVSREKKERFSLILESASTNQTSMYLCASSLLVGNGYEQYFGPGTRLTVT.

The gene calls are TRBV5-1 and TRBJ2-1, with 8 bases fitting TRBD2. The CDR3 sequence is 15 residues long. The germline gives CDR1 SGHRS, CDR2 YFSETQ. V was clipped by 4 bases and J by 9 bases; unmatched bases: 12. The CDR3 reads CASSLRAGGVSEQFF. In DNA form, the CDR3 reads TGCGCCAGCAGCCTCAGGGCGGGAGGAGTATCTGAGCAGTTCTTC.

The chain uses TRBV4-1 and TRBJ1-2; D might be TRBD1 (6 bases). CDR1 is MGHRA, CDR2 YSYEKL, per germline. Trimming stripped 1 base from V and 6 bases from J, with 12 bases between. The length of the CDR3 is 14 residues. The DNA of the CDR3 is TGCGCCAGCAGCCAAGGACAGGCGGGGAATGGCTACACCTTC. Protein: CASSQGQAGNGYTF.

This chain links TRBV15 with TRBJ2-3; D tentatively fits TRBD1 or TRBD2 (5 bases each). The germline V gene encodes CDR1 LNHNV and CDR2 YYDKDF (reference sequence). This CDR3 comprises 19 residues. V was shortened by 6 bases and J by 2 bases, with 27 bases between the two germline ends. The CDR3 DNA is TGTGCCACCAGGAGTCCCTTGGGACGGACGGAACTCCCCACAGATACGCAGTATTTT. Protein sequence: CATRSPLGRTELPTDTQYF. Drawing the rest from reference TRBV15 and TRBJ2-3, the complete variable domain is DAMVIQNPRYQVTQFGKPVTLSCSQTLNHNVMYWYQQKSSQAPKLLFHYYDKDFNNEADTPDNFQSRRPNTSFCFLDIRSPGLGDTAMYLCATRSPLGRTELPTDTQYFGPGTRLTVL.

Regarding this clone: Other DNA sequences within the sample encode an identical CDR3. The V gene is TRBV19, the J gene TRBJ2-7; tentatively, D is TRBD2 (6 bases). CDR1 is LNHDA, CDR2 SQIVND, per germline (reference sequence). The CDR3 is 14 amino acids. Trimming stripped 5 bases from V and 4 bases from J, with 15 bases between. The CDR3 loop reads CASSPGTGGYEQYF. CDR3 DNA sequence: TGTGCCAGTAGTCCGGGGACTGGTGGATACGAGCAGTACTTC.

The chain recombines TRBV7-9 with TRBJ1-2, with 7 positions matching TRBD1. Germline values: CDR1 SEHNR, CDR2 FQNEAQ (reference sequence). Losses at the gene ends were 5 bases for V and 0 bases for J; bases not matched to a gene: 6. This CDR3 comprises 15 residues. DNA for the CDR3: TGTGCCAGCAGCCCTCCCGGGACAGCTAACTATGGCTACACCTTC. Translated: CASSPPGTANYGYTF.

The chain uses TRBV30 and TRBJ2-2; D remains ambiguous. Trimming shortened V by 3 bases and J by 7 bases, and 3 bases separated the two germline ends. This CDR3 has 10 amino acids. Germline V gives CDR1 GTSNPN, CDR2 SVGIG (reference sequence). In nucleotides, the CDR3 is TGTGCCTGGAGAGACGGGGAGCTGTTTTTT. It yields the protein CAWRDGELFF.

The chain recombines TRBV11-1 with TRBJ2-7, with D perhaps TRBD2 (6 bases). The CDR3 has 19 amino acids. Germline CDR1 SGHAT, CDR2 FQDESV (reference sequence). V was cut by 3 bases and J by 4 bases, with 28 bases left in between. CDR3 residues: CASSFMVGLGRDMVYEQYF. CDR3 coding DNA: TGTGCCAGCAGCTTTATGGTGGGACTGGGCCGGGATATGGTTTACGAGCAGTACTTC.